This paragraph reports one T cell receptor beta chain. This specimen belongs to a study of blood T cell repertoires in COVID-19. Libraries were prepared by immunoSEQ multiplex PCR; TCRdb keeps only in-frame clonotypes and omits some of them. The table records about 150,000 clones, approximately 87% of them present only once. Sequenced: peripheral blood. This TCR came from a man aged 80 or over with acute or convalescent COVID-19.

As DNA, the CDR3 is TGCGCCAGCAGCCCAGGACAGATCACAACTAATGAAAAACTGTTTTTT. Amino acids: CASSPGQITTNEKLFF. The rearrangement links TRBV5-1 to TRBJ1-4; D is possibly TRBD1 (6 bases). Germline CDR1 and CDR2: SGHRS and YFSETQ. V was cut by 4 bases and J by 0 bases, with 13 bases left in between. The CDR3 covers 16 residues.